The sequence of this T cell receptor (delta chain) was determined in a study of gamma-delta T cells after stem cell transplantation. From germline, CDR1 is GEAIGNYY and CDR2 EKD. Losses at the gene ends were 6 bases for V and 0 bases for J; bases not matched to a gene: 12. CDR3 length equals 18 residues. TCRdb reanalysed the RT-PCR reads with CATT. The sample carries around 2,500 delta-chain clones, about 1.4% recorded once. In this sample, this clone is medium-sized (0.01 to 0.1%). The sample contains more than one DNA sequence encoding this CDR3. This receptor was obtained from a human donor. It is not recorded whose cells these are; they may come from a transplant donor. The gene calls are TRDV2 and TRDJ1; TRDD3 matches at 13 bases. Sequenced: gamma-delta T cells. CDR3 DNA: TGTGCCTGTTCTCAACTGGGGGATACGGTGGGGTACACCGATAAACTCATCTTT. Protein: CACSQLGDTVGYTDKLIF.